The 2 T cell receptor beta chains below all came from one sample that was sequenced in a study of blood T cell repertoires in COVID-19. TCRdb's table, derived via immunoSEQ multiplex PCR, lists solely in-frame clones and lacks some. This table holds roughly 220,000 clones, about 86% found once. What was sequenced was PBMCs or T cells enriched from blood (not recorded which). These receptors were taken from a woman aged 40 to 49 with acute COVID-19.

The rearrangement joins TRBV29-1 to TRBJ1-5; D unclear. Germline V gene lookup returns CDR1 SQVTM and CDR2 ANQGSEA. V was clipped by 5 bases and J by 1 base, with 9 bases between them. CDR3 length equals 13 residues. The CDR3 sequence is CSVMGSSNQPQHF. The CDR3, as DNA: TGCAGCGTTATGGGGAGCAGCAATCAGCCCCAGCATTTT.

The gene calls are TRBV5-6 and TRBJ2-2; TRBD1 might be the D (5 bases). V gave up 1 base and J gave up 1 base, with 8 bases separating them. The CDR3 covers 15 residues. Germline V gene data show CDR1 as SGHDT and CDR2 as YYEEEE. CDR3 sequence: CASSLLGRNTGELFF. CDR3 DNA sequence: TGTGCCAGCAGCTTGCTGGGGCGGAACACCGGGGAGCTGTTTTTT.